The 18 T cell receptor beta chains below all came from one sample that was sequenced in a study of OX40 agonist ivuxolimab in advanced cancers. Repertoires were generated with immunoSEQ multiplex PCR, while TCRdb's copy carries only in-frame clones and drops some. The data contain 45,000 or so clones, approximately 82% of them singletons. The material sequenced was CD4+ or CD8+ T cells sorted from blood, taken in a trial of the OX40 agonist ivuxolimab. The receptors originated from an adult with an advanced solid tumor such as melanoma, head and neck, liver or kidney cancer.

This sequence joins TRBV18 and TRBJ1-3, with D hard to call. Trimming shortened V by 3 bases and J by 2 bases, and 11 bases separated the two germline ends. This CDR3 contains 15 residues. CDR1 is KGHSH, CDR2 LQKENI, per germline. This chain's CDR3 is CASSPPGIPGNTIYF. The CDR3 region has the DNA TGTGCCAGCTCACCCCCTGGCATTCCTGGAAACACCATATATTTT.

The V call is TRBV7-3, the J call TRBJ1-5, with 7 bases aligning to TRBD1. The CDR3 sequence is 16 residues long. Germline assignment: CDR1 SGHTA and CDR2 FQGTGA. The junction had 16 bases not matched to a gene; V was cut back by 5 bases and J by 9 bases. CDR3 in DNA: TGTGCCAGCAGCGAATCCGGCGGCTTGGGGGACAGGCCCCAGCATTTT. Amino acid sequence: CASSESGGLGDRPQHF. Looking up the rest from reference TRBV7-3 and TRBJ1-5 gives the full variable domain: GAGVSQTPSNKVTEKGKYVELRCDPISGHTALYWYRQSLGQGPEFLIYFQGTGAADDSGLPNDRFFAVRPEGSVSTLKIQRTERGDSAVYLCASSESGGLGDRPQHFGDGTRLSIL.

CDR3 DNA: TGCGCCAGCACTGACCCCATTGGGAACACTGAAGCTTTCTTT. It codes for CASTDPIGNTEAFF. V usage is TRBV5-1 and J usage is TRBJ1-1; D is ambiguous. CDR1 is SGHRS and CDR2 is YFSETQ in the germline V gene. The CDR3 is 14 amino acids. Deletions cut 6 bases from V and 1 base from J, with 13 bases between.

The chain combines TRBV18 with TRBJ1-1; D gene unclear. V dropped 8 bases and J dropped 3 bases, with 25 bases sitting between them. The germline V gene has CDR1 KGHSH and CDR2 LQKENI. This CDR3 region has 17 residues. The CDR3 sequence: CASARVGSGTRDTEAFF. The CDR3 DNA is TGTGCCAGCGCTCGGGTAGGTTCGGGAACGCGGGACACTGAAGCTTTCTTT. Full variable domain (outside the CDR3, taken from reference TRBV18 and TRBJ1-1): NAGVMQNPRHLVRRRGQEARLRCSPMKGHSHVYWYRQLPEEGLKFMVYLQKENIIDESGMPKERFSAEFPKEGPSILRIQQVVRGDSAAYFCASARVGSGTRDTEAFFGQGTRLTVV.

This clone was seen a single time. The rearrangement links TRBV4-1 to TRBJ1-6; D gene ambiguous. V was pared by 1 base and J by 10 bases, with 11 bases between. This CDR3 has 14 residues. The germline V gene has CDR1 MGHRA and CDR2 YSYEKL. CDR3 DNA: TGCGCCAGCAGCCAAGTCGGTCAGAACTCACCCCTCCACTTT. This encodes CASSQVGQNSPLHF.

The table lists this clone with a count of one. The CDR3 DNA is TGTGCCAGTAGGGTAGGAGGGGAAGGGACTGAAGCTTTCTTT. Translation: CASRVGGEGTEAFF. The V call is TRBV19, the J call TRBJ1-1, with a weak D call TRBD1 (5 bases). Per germline, CDR1 LNHDA and CDR2 SQIVND (reference sequence). This CDR3 is built from 14 residues. V lost 6 bases and J lost 5, with 16 bases in between. The full variable domain, completed using reference TRBV19 and TRBJ1-1, is DGGITQSPKYLFRKEGQNVTLSCEQNLNHDAMYWYRQDPGQGLRLIYYSQIVNDFQKGDIAEGYSVSREKKESFPLTVTSAQKNPTAFYLCASRVGGEGTEAFFGQGTRLTVV.

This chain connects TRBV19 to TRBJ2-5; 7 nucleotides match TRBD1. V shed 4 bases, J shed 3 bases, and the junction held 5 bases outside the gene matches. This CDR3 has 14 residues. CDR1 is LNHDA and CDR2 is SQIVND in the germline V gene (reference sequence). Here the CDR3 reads CASSTRQGEETQYF. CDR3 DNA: TGTGCCAGTAGTACCAGACAGGGTGAAGAGACCCAGTACTTC.

The CDR3 region has the DNA TGTGCCAGCAGCCAGGGGACGGGGGCCAGCACAGATACGCAGTATTTT. Encoded protein: CASSQGTGASTDTQYF. The V and J genes are TRBV9 and TRBJ2-3; D may correspond to TRBD1 or TRBD2 (6 bases each). Looked up from germline, CDR1 is SGDLS and CDR2 is YYNGEE. The V end lost 4 bases, the J end lost 0 bases, and 15 bases lay between the germline ends. The CDR3 sequence is 16 residues long.

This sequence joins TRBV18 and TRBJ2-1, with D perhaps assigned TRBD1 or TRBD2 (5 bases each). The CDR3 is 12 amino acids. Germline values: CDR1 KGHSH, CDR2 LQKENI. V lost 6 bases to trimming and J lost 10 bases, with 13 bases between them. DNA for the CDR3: TGTGCCAGCTCTAGAGGGGAATGGGAGCAGTTCTTC. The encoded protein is CASSRGEWEQFF.

CDR3 in amino acids: CASSQVNGGNEKLFF. Here the CDR3 DNA reads TGTGCCAGCAGCCAAGTTAACGGGGGAAATGAAAAACTGTTTTTT. The J gene is TRBJ1-4, the V gene TRBV14; possibly TRBD1 for D (5 bases). Looked up from germline, CDR1 is SGHDN and CDR2 is FVKESK. CDR3 length: 15 amino acids. The V end was cut by 1 base, the J end by 5 bases, with 11 bases between. Based on the CDR3 plus reference TRBV14 and TRBJ1-4, the full variable domain is EAGVTQFPSHSVIEKGQTVTLRCDPISGHDNLYWYRRVMGKEIKFLLHFVKESKQDESGMPNNRFLAERTGGTYSTLKVQPAELEDSGVYFCASSQVNGGNEKLFFGSGTQLSVL.

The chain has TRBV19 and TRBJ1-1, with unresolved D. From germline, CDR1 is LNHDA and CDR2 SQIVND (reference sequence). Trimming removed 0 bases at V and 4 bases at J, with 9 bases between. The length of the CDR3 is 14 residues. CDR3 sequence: CASSIDRASTEAFF. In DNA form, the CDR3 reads TGTGCCAGTAGTATAGATCGGGCGAGCACTGAAGCTTTCTTT.

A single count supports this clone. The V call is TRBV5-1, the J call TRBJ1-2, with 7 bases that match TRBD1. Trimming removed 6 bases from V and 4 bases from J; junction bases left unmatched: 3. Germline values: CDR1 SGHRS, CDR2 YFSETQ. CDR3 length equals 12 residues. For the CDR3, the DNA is TGCGCCAGCACAGGGGGGAGCTATGGCTACACCTTC. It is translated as CASTGGSYGYTF.

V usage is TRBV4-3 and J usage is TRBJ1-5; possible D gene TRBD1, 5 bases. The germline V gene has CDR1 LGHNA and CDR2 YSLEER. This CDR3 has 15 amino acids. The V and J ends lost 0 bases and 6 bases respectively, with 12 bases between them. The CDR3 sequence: CASSQDSGTGQPQHF. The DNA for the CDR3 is TGCGCCAGCAGCCAAGATTCGGGGACGGGTCAGCCCCAGCATTTT.

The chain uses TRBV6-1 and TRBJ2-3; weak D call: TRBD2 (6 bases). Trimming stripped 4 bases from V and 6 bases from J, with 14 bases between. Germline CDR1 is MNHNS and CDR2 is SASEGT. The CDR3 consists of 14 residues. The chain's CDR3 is CASSATSHADTQYF. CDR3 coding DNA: TGTGCCAGCAGTGCGACTAGTCACGCCGATACGCAGTATTTT.

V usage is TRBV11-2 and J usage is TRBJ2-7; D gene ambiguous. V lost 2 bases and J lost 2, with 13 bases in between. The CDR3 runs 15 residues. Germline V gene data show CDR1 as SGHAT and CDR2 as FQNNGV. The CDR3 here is CASSLSRPGPYEQYF. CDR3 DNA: TGTGCCAGCAGCTTAAGCAGGCCCGGTCCCTACGAGCAGTACTTC.

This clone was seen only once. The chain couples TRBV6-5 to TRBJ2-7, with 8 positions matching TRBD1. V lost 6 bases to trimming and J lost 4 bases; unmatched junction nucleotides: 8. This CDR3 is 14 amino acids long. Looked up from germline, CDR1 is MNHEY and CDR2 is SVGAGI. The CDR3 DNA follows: TGTGCCAGCAGGCGACAGGGGCTTGAATACGAGCAGTACTTC. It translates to CASRRQGLEYEQYF.

This CDR3 is CASSQSGLGTDTQYF. CDR3 DNA: TGCGCCAGCAGCCAAAGCGGACTAGGCACAGATACGCAGTATTTT. The gene calls are TRBV4-1 and TRBJ2-3; 7 bases agree with TRBD2. The CDR3 loop spans 15 amino acids. Looked up from germline, CDR1 is MGHRA and CDR2 is YSYEKL. With 2 bases clipped from V and 1 base from J, the junction kept 3 bases outside the gene matches.

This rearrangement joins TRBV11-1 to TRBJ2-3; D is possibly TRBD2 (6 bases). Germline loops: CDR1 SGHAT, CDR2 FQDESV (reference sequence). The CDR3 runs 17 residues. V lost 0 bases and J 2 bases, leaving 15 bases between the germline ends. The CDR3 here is CASSLATRLEDTDTQYF. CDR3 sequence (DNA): TGTGCCAGCAGCTTAGCTACTAGACTAGAGGACACAGATACGCAGTATTTT.